This TCR beta chain was observed in a study of shared clonotypes between healthy human individuals. Findings and limits, study-wide: The study drew on few donors, limiting represented genetic and exposure-history diversity. The study generally estimated greater richness for naive than memory subsets.

The CDR3 has 15 amino acids. Germline V lookup: CDR1 MNHEY, CDR2 SVGAGI. After removal of 1 base from V and 9 bases from J, the junction contained 9 bases not matched to a gene. The authors split each subset's genomic DNA evenly across several immunoSEQ plates. Repertoires were generated with immunoSEQ multiplex PCR, while TCRdb's copy carries only in-frame clones and drops some. The table shows some 790,000 clones, with roughly 72% occurring only once. On this clone: The antigen remains undetermined.

The chain has TRBV6-5 and TRBJ1-1, with 9 bases lining up with TRBD1. The source of this sequence is a woman in her thirties in good health. The sequenced sample was memory CD4+ T cells sorted from blood. Subset in this sample: CD45RA-negative fraction. The CDR3 spells CASSYLGQGSSKAFF. The CDR3 coding sequence is TGTGCCAGCAGTTACTTGGGACAGGGATCGTCGAAAGCTTTCTTT.